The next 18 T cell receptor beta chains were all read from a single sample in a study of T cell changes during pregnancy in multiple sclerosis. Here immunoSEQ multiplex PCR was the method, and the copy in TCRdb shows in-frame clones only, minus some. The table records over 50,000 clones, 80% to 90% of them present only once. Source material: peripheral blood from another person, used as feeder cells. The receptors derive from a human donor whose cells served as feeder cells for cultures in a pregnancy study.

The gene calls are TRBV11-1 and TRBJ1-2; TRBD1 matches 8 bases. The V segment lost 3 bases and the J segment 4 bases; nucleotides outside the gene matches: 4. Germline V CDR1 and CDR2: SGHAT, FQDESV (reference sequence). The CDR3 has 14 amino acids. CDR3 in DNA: TGTGCCAGCAGCTTCGATACAGGGGGCTATGGCTACACCTTC. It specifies CASSFDTGGYGYTF.

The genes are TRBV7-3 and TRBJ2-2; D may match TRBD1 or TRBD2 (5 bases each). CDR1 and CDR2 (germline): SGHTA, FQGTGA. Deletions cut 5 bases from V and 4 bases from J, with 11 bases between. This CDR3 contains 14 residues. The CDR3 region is CASSLQGVTGELFF. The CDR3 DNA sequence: TGTGCCAGCAGCCTGCAGGGAGTCACCGGGGAGCTGTTTTTT.

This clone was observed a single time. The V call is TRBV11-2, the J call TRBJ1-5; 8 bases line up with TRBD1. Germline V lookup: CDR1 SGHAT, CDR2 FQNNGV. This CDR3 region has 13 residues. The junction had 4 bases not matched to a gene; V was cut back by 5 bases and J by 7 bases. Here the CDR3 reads CASSLDRGQPQHF. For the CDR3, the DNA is TGTGCCAGCAGCCTCGACAGGGGACAGCCCCAGCATTTT.

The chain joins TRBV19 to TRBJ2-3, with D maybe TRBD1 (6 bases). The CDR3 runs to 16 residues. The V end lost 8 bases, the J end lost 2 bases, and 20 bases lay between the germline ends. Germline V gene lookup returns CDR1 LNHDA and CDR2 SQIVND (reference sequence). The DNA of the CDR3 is TGTGCCAGTTCGTACAGGGCACCGAAGATCACAGATACGCAGTATTTT. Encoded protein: CASSYRAPKITDTQYF.

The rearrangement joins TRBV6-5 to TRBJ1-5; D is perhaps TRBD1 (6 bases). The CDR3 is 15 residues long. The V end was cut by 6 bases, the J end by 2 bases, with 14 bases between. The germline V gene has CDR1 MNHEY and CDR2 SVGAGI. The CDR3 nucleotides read TGTGCCAGCAGGCGACAGGCGGAAGGCAATCAGCCCCAGCATTTT. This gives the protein CASRRQAEGNQPQHF.

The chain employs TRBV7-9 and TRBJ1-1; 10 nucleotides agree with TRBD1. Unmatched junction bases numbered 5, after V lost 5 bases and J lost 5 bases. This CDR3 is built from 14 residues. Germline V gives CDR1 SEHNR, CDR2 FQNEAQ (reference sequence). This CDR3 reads CASSTGQGGTEAFF. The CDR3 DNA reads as TGTGCCAGCAGCACCGGACAGGGGGGGACTGAAGCTTTCTTT. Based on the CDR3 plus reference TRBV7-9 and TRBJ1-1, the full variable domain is DTGVSQNPRHKITKRGQNVTFRCDPISEHNRLYWYRQTLGQGPEFLTYFQNEAQLEKSRLLSDRFSAERPKGSFSTLEIQRTEQGDSAMYLCASSTGQGGTEAFFGQGTRLTVV.

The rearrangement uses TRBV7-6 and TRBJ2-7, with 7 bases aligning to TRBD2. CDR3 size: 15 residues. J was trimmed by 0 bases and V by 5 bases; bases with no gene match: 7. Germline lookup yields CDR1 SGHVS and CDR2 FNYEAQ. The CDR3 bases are TGTGCCAGCAGCAAGACTAGCCCAAGCTCCTACGAGCAGTACTTC. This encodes CASSKTSPSSYEQYF. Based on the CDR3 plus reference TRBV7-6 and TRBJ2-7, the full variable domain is GAGVSQSPRYKVTKRGQDVALRCDPISGHVSLYWYRQALGQGPEFLTYFNYEAQQDKSGLPNDRFSAERPEGSISTLTIQRTEQRDSAMYRCASSKTSPSSYEQYFGPGTRLTVT.

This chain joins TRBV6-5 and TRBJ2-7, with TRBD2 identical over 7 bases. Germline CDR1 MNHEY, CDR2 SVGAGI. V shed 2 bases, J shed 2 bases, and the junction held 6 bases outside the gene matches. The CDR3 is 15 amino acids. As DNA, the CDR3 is TGTGCCAGCAGTTACGGGGGGGACTCCCCCTACGAGCAGTACTTC. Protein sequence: CASSYGGDSPYEQYF.

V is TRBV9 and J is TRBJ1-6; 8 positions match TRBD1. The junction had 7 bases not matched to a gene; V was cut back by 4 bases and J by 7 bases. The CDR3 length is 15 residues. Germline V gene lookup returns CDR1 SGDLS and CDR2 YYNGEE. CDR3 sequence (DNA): TGTGCCAGCAGCCTCCGGGACAGGCAGAATTCACCCCTCCACTTT. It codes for CASSLRDRQNSPLHF. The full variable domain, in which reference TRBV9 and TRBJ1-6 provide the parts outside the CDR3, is DSGVTQTPKHLITATGQRVTLRCSPRSGDLSVYWYQQSLDQGLQFLIQYYNGEERAKGNILERFSAQQFPDLHSELNLSSLELGDSALYFCASSLRDRQNSPLHFGNGTRLTVT.

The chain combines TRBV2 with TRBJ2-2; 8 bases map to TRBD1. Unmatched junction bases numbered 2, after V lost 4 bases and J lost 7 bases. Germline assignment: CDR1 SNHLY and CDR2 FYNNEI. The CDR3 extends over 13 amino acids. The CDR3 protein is CASSVDRGGELFF. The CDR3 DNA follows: TGTGCCAGCAGTGTAGACAGGGGCGGGGAGCTGTTTTTT.

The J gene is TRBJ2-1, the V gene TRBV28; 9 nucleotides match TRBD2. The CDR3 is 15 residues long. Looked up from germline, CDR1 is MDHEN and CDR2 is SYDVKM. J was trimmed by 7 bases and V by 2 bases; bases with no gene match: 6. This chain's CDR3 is CASSLAGGPLNEQFF. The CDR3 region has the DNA TGTGCCAGCAGTTTAGCGGGAGGGCCCTTAAATGAGCAGTTCTTC.

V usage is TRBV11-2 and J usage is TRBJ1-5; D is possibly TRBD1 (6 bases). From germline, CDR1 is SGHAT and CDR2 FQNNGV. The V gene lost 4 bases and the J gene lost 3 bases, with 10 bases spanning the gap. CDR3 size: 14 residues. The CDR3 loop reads CASSSTGHNQPQHF. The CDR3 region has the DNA TGTGCCAGCAGCTCGACAGGTCACAATCAGCCCCAGCATTTT.

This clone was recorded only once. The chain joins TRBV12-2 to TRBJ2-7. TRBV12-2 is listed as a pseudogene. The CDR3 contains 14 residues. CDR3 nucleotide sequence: TGTGCCAGCAGCCCCCGGGACGGCAGCCGCGAGCAGTACTTC. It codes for CASSPRDGSREQYF.

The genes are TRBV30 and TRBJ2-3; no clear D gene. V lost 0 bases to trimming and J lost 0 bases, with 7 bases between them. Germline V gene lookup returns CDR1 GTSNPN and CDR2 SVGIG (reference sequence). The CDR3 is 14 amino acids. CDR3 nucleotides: TGTGCCTGGAGTGTACAAGGGAGCACAGATACGCAGTATTTT. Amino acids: CAWSVQGSTDTQYF. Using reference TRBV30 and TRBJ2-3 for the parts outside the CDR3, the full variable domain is SQTIHQWPATLVQPVGSPLSLECTVEGTSNPNLYWYRQAAGRGLQLLFYSVGIGQISSEVPQNLSASRPQDRQFILSSKKLLLSDSGFYLCAWSVQGSTDTQYFGPGTRLTVL.

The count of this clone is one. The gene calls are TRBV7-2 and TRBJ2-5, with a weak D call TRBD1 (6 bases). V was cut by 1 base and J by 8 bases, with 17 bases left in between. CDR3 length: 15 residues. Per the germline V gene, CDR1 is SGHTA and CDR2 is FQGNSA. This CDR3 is CASSLGLSPGDTQYF. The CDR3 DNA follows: TGTGCCAGCAGCTTAGGTCTATCCCCAGGGGACACCCAGTACTTC.

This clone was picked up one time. Here the CDR3 reads CASGTGPNYGYTF. The CDR3 DNA reads as TGTGCCAGCGGGACAGGCCCGAACTATGGCTACACCTTC. J is TRBJ1-2 and V is TRBV6-1, with TRBD1 identical over 8 bases. The CDR3 is made up of 13 amino acids. The J segment lost 2 bases and the V segment lost 8 bases, leaving 4 bases of the junction unmatched. Germline CDR1 MNHNS, CDR2 SASEGT.

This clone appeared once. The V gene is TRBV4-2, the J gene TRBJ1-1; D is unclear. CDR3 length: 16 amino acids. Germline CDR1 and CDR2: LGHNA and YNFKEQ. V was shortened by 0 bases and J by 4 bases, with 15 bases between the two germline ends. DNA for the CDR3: TGTGCCAGCAGCCAAGATTTGGGGAATTGGGGCACTGAAGCTTTCTTT. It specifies CASSQDLGNWGTEAFF.

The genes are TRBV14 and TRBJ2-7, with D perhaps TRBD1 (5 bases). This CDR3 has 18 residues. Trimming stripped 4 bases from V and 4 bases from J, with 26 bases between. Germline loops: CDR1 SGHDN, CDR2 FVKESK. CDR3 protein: CASSPLQGRSVGRYEQYF. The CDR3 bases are TGTGCCAGCAGCCCCCTCCAGGGTAGGTCGGTTGGTCGGTACGAGCAGTACTTC.